This T cell receptor (beta chain) comes out of a study of Graves' ophthalmopathy and Graves' hyperthyroidism (dated by TCRdb to 2016 to 2019). Background for the entire study: Peripheral blood was collected before any treatment was given, at the time of initial diagnosis. The study used signatures of the TCR beta repertoire to tell Graves' ophthalmopathy apart from Graves' hyperthyroidism and to predict which patients would progress to ophthalmopathy. An independent validation cohort was composed of about 20 hyperthyroidism patients and about 16 patients who later progressed from hyperthyroidism to ophthalmopathy. The approximately 100 discovery patients were randomly split 7:3 into training and test sets. Following sample collection, hyperthyroidism patients were given methimazole at a starting dose of 30 mg daily, and ophthalmopathy patients were given high-dose intravenous methylprednisolone. In total, over 130 blood samples were TCR-sequenced: 40 to 45 ophthalmopathy, over 70 hyperthyroidism and 17 hyperthyroidism-to-ophthalmopathy patients. A discovery set of 95 to 100 patients (under 45 ophthalmopathy, about 55 stable hyperthyroidism) was enrolled to explore V-J signatures distinguishing ophthalmopathy from hyperthyroidism. In 6 or 7 hyperthyroidism patients, T-cell repertoires of thyroid tissue and blood were compared.

TCR beta CDR3 regions were amplified from RNA transcripts for repertoire sequencing. The first round of RT-PCR was done with HTBI primers and the Qiagen OneStep RT-PCR kit, and was followed by a second round of multiplex PCR, then size selection and purification. Libraries were sequenced paired-end with 100 bp reads on an Illumina HiSeq2000. The original methods were these. Reads were processed with SOAPnuke, discarding reads with adapters, uncalled bases, mean Phred below 15, or no exact constant-primer or identifier match. High-quality paired reads were merged with COPE v1.2.5. Each unique nucleotide sequence was defined as a clonotype, and clonotypes were aligned to IMGT TRB V, D and J references with MiTCR v1.1. The analysis was limited to V-J combinations with a frequency above 0.0001, which together covered 99% to 99.2% of the repertoires. A TCR clonal expansion and chaos score per V-J combination was defined as the ratio of F50 clonal expansion to chaos observed in the TCRdist matrix. Features were reduced by Welch's t-statistics and random forest to around 13 V-J combinations, which fed a naive Bayes classifier. The Morisita-Horn index was used to measure how similar the thyroid and blood repertoires were. In-frame beta chains were kept once TCRdb had trimmed the public reads at Q25 with fastp and called clones with MiXCR. Each CDR3 protein appears once, grouped with its most common genes and DNA. TCRdb's processing, not the study's, gives the V and J calls here. This sample comprises about 220,000 distinct CDR3 sequences, roughly 21% of them detected only once. The top ten clonotypes cover around two fifths of the sample.

From the cysteine up to the phenylalanine, the CDR3 has a length of 13 residues. Only the CDR3 region is kept as DNA, spanning 39 bases read in frame from base 1. Trimming takes 7 bases from V and 3 bases from J, and the germline ends sit 13 bases apart. Ophthalmopathy patients had moderately to severely active disease, Clinical Activity Score of at least 3, NOSPECS grade of at least 4, and disease duration under 3 months. Anyone with other autoimmune diseases, uncontrolled infections, pregnancy or lactation was excluded from the study. Diagnosis relied on clinical symptoms, serum thyroxine, TRAb, thyroid ultrasound and orbital computed tomography. Ficoll-Paque density gradient centrifugation was used to isolate PBMCs from approximately 10 ml of fresh peripheral blood. Total RNA was extracted with Trizol reagent and quality-checked on an Agilent 2100 Bioanalyzer. General conclusions and limits of the study: In cross-validation, the 13-signature model distinguished ophthalmopathy from stable hyperthyroidism with just over 85% sensitivity and around 83% specificity, while in the test set the corresponding values were around 79% and 71%. Most of the expanded thyroid clonotypes with a frequency above 0.001 were also detected in blood, and it was suggested that the thyroid immune response may be reflected by blood repertoires. No statistical method was used to set the sample size in advance, and the investigators knew which group each participant was assigned to. In validation, the model predicted ophthalmopathy progression with about 71% sensitivity and around 72% specificity; 12 predicted patients were CT-confirmed with GO in a median of around 6 months.

This clonotype has a count of ten or more. This clone's antigen is unknown. No qualities accompany the bases; no much larger clone lies one base away. This receptor was obtained from a woman aged 45-65 years with Graves' ophthalmopathy. Donor details come from another sample of the same person, matched by shared clones. The sample comprised peripheral blood. This sequence uses TRBV12-3 or TRBV12-4 and TRBJ2-7, with the D assignment possibly TRBD1 or TRBD2, given 5 matching bases for each. The base sequence is TGTGCCAGCACCCCCCGGGGCGACTACGAGCAGTACTTC. The resulting protein is CASTPRGDYEQYF.